This TCR delta chain was observed in a study of gamma-delta chains in newborns, infants, children. Overall study: Innate gammadelta T cells reportedly expand polyclonally right after birth, driven by microbial exposure, per the title.

V dropped 9 bases and J dropped 0 bases, with 14 bases sitting between them. Germline V gene lookup returns CDR1 TSWWSYY and CDR2 QGS. The CDR3 loop spans 14 amino acids. TCRdb reapplied CATT to the reads. This sample yields under 5,500 delta-chain clones, of which roughly 5.5% are seen a single time; roughly 6.1% belongs to the top ten. The sample holds a few counts of this clone. The genes are TRDV1 and TRDJ1, with D perhaps TRDD3 (5 bases). The sample comprised blood. The TCR comes from a child who was a newborn, infant or young child, either healthy, febrile or measles-vaccinated (not recorded which). The CDR3 DNA reads TGTGCTCTACGGCATGGGGTGTACACCGATAAACTCATCTTT. Translation: CALRHGVYTDKLIF.